This TCR beta chain was recorded in a study of blood T cell repertoires in COVID-19. Clones were sequenced by immunoSEQ multiplex PCR, and TCRdb holds only the in-frame ones, with some missing. The table lists around 260,000 clones, roughly nine tenths of them singletons. The V gene end was trimmed by 7 bases and the J gene end by 6 bases; junction bases not matched to a gene: 5. The CDR3 totals 13 residues. The germline V gene has CDR1 MDHEN and CDR2 SYDVKM. The genes are TRBV28 and TRBJ2-4, with TRBD2 identical over 8 bases. This TCR was recovered from a woman under 40 with COVID-19, enrolled during active disease. Input material: peripheral blood. The CDR3 spells CASNSGGPNIQYF. CDR3 nucleotides: TGTGCCAGCAATTCGGGAGGGCCAAACATTCAGTACTTC.